A selection of T cell receptor beta chains follows, all from one sample in a study of blood T cell repertoires in COVID-19. Assay used: immunoSEQ multiplex PCR; TCRdb lists only in-frame clones, some missing. The repertoire holds 140,000 to 150,000 clones, approximately 90% seen once, with roughly 1.2% in the top ten. The material sequenced was PBMCs or T cells enriched from blood (not recorded which). Receptor source: a woman aged 25 to 39 with acute COVID-19. CDR3s include the opening cysteine and the closing phenylalanine or tryptophan. Fields, in order: CDR3 protein, CDR3 DNA, D gene, clone size, J gene, V gene. A D gene is named only where the DNA matches it firmly. The size of a clone is reported for some rows only, either as once, few or many, or as a class for expanded clones.

CDR3 protein: CASSEQSGAYNEQFF; CDR3 DNA: TGTGCCAGCAGTGAACAGAGCGGAGCATACAATGAGCAGTTCTTC; D gene: -; clone size: -; J gene: TRBJ2-1; V gene: TRBV2
CDR3 protein: CARGQPNTEAFF; CDR3 DNA: TGTGCCAGAGGACAGCCGAACACTGAAGCTTTCTTT; D gene: -; clone size: -; J gene: TRBJ1-1; V gene: TRBV2
CDR3 protein: CASSPDSTTLFF; CDR3 DNA: TGTGCCAGCAGCCCCGACTCCACAACGCTGTTTTTT; D gene: -; clone size: -; J gene: TRBJ1-4; V gene: TRBV12-3/TRBV12-4
CDR3 protein: CSASPRTGGEEAFF; CDR3 DNA: TGCAGTGCCAGTCCTAGGACAGGGGGGGAGGAAGCTTTCTTT; D gene: TRBD1; clone size: -; J gene: TRBJ1-1; V gene: TRBV20-1
CDR3 protein: CASSPRGSASGNTIYF; CDR3 DNA: TGTGCCAGCTCACCACGTGGCAGCGCCTCTGGAAACACCATATATTTT; D gene: -; clone size: once; J gene: TRBJ1-3; V gene: TRBV18
CDR3 protein: CASSQQISGKLFF; CDR3 DNA: TGTGCCAGCAGCCAACAAATTTCCGGAAAACTGTTTTTT; D gene: -; clone size: -; J gene: TRBJ1-4; V gene: TRBV14
CDR3 protein: CASSQVSQGGQGANVLTF; CDR3 DNA: TGCGCCAGCAGCCAAGTATCCCAGGGAGGACAAGGGGCCAACGTCCTGACTTTC; D gene: -; clone size: -; J gene: TRBJ2-6; V gene: TRBV4-1
CDR3 protein: CASSEDVSASHGYTF; CDR3 DNA: TGTGCCAGCAGTGAAGACGTCAGCGCCTCCCATGGCTACACCTTC; D gene: -; clone size: -; J gene: TRBJ1-2; V gene: TRBV6-1
CDR3 protein: CATSDTLAGANEQFF; CDR3 DNA: TGTGCCACCAGTGACACCCTAGCGGGTGCCAATGAGCAGTTCTTC; D gene: TRBD2; clone size: -; J gene: TRBJ2-1; V gene: TRBV24-1
CDR3 protein: CASSGAGTGSSPLHF; CDR3 DNA: TGTGCCAGCAGTGGTGCCGGGACAGGCAGTTCACCCCTCCACTTT; D gene: TRBD1; clone size: -; J gene: TRBJ1-6; V gene: TRBV28
CDR3 protein: CASRDGQWRNSNTIYF; CDR3 DNA: TGTGCCAGTAGGGACGGACAGTGGAGGAATTCCAACACCATATATTTT; D gene: -; clone size: -; J gene: TRBJ1-3; V gene: TRBV19
CDR3 protein: CASSIDLEFLQFF; CDR3 DNA: TGTGCCAGTAGTATAGATTTAGAGTTCTTGCAGTTCTTC; D gene: -; clone size: -; J gene: TRBJ2-1; V gene: TRBV19
CDR3 protein: CASSVSAGSNYEQYF; CDR3 DNA: TGTGCCAGCAGCGTCTCCGCCGGGAGCAACTACGAGCAGTACTTC; D gene: -; clone size: once; J gene: TRBJ2-7; V gene: TRBV9
CDR3 protein: CASSPGGPRMPIQETQYF; CDR3 DNA: TGTGCCAGCAGTCCGGGGGGCCCAAGGATGCCGATCCAAGAGACCCAGTACTTC; D gene: -; clone size: -; J gene: TRBJ2-5; V gene: TRBV28
CDR3 protein: CASSVAGGRDTQYF; CDR3 DNA: TGTGCCAGCAGCGTAGCGGGAGGCCGAGATACGCAGTATTTT; D gene: TRBD2; clone size: -; J gene: TRBJ2-3; V gene: TRBV2
CDR3 protein: CASSPRPGELFF; CDR3 DNA: TGTGCCAGCAGCCCGCGTCCCGGGGAGCTGTTTTTT; D gene: -; clone size: -; J gene: TRBJ2-2; V gene: TRBV6-5
CDR3 protein: CASSLLATSGAQTDTQYF; CDR3 DNA: TGTGCCAGCAGTTTATTAGCCACTAGCGGGGCTCAAACAGATACGCAGTATTTT; D gene: TRBD2; clone size: -; J gene: TRBJ2-3; V gene: TRBV28
CDR3 protein: CASSLSPGTGDTEAFF; CDR3 DNA: TGTGCCAGCAGTTTATCGCCAGGGACTGGGGACACTGAAGCTTTCTTT; D gene: -; clone size: -; J gene: TRBJ1-1; V gene: TRBV27
CDR3 protein: CASSLRGPGTGGTGELFF; CDR3 DNA: TGCGCCAGCAGCCTGCGAGGGCCCGGGACAGGGGGAACCGGGGAGCTGTTTTTT; D gene: TRBD1; clone size: -; J gene: TRBJ2-2; V gene: TRBV4-3
CDR3 protein: CSVEDGAGFHGYTF; CDR3 DNA: TGCAGCGTTGAAGATGGGGCAGGGTTCCATGGCTACACCTTC; D gene: -; clone size: -; J gene: TRBJ1-2; V gene: TRBV29-1
CDR3 protein: CSVSLGTRSYEQYF; CDR3 DNA: TGCAGCGTATCGCTAGGAACCAGATCCTACGAGCAGTACTTC; D gene: -; clone size: -; J gene: TRBJ2-7; V gene: TRBV29-1
CDR3 protein: CASSKSGSGNEQFF; CDR3 DNA: TGTGCCAGTAGTAAAAGCGGGAGCGGCAATGAGCAGTTCTTC; D gene: TRBD2; clone size: -; J gene: TRBJ2-1; V gene: TRBV19
CDR3 protein: CASSERVDQETQYF; CDR3 DNA: TGTGCCAGCAGCGAGCGGGTGGACCAAGAGACCCAGTACTTC; D gene: -; clone size: -; J gene: TRBJ2-5; V gene: TRBV7-2
CDR3 protein: CAWMGDRWTGRATYGYTF; CDR3 DNA: TGTGCCTGGATGGGGGACCGATGGACAGGGCGAGCGACGTATGGCTACACCTTC; D gene: TRBD1; clone size: few; J gene: TRBJ1-2; V gene: TRBV30
CDR3 protein: CASSSAGRGGEGYTF; CDR3 DNA: TGTGCCAGCAGTTCCGCGGGGCGCGGGGGTGAGGGCTACACCTTC; D gene: -; clone size: -; J gene: TRBJ1-2; V gene: TRBV28
CDR3 protein: CASSRGTGVGKLFF; CDR3 DNA: TGTGCCAGCAGCCGAGGGACAGGGGTTGGAAAACTGTTTTTT; D gene: TRBD1; clone size: -; J gene: TRBJ1-4; V gene: TRBV3-1/TRBV3-2
CDR3 protein: CAWTPTPGAGYTF; CDR3 DNA: TGTGCCTGGACCCCCACGCCAGGGGCTGGCTACACCTTC; D gene: -; clone size: -; J gene: TRBJ1-2; V gene: TRBV30
CDR3 protein: CASSLWGADEQYF; CDR3 DNA: TGTGCCAGCAGTTTATGGGGGGCGGACGAGCAGTACTTC; D gene: -; clone size: -; J gene: TRBJ2-7; V gene: TRBV28
CDR3 protein: CASSFLTVQNTEAFF; CDR3 DNA: TGTGCCAGCAGCTTTTTGACAGTACAGAACACTGAAGCTTTCTTT; D gene: -; clone size: -; J gene: TRBJ1-1; V gene: TRBV7-2